The 5 T cell receptor beta chains in this list originate from one sample, sequenced in a study of T cells in women clearing cervical HPV infection. Data came from immunoSEQ multiplex PCR; TCRdb stores just in-frame clones and leaves some out. Its clone listing holds 35,000 to 45,000 clones. The sequenced sample consisted of blood buffy coat. These TCRs come from a woman between 18 and 70 years old with a cervical HPV16 infection that either progressed to CIN3+ or cleared (not recorded which).

Points on this clone: Read sequence stops 3 residues before the CDR3 end, and the germline J gene provides the missing end. The V and J genes are TRBV30 and TRBJ2-2; 8 bases agree with TRBD1. CDR1 and CDR2 from the germline V gene are GTSNPN and SVGIG (reference sequence). The CDR3 is made up of 14 amino acids. The DNA read from the CDR3 is TGTGCCTACAACACCGGGACAGGAAATTCACCG. Amino acids: CAYNTGTGNSP. The entire CDR3 reads CAYNTGTGNSPLFF.

A note on this clone: The CDR3 extends 3 residues past the end of the read, so its final part is completed from the germline J gene. The chain recombines TRBV7-9 with TRBJ2-3; 8 bases are shared with TRBD2. With 5 bases clipped from V and 0 bases from J, the junction kept 4 bases outside the gene matches. Germline CDR1 and CDR2: SEHNR and FQNEAQ (reference sequence). The CDR3 extends over 15 amino acids. CDR3 region: CASSTSGASTDTQYF. The CDR3 DNA, read in part, is TGTGCCAGCAGCACTAGCGGAGCTAGCACAGATACG.

Details on this clone: The read falls 3 residues short of the CDR3 end, and the missing part is taken from the germline J gene. The chain employs TRBV13 and TRBJ2-3; a weak D match, TRBD2 (6 bases). Per germline, CDR1 PRHDT and CDR2 FYEKMQ (reference sequence). CDR3 length equals 17 residues. V lost 0 bases, J lost 1 base, and 14 bases lay in between. This chain's CDR3 is CASSLGRAAGRTDTQYF. The CDR3 DNA, read in part, is TGTGCCAGCAGCTTAGGCCGAGCAGCGGGCCGCACAGATACG.

A word on this clone: Coverage ceases 3 residues before the CDR3 finishes, and the germline J gene fills in the end. The chain couples TRBV18 to TRBJ1-1; 10 bases are shared with TRBD1. This CDR3 is built from 15 residues. Germline V gene data show CDR1 as KGHSH and CDR2 as LQKENI. CDR3 DNA, as far as it was read: TGTGCCAGCTCACCCCCCCCGGGGACAGGGGATGGC. Translation: CASSPPPGTGDG. The full CDR3 reads CASSPPPGTGDGAFF.

A note on this clone: The DNA ends 3 residues before the CDR3 does, and the rest of the CDR3 is filled in from the germline J gene. The genes are TRBV2 and TRBJ1-6, with 9 bases aligning to TRBD1. The V segment lost 1 base and the J segment 10 bases; nucleotides outside the gene matches: 8. This CDR3 has 16 residues. Germline V gene sequence: CDR1 SNHLY, CDR2 FYNNEI. CDR3 bases read: TGTGCCAGCAGTGAAGTGTCGGGACAGGGAGGCTCACCC. As protein: CASSEVSGQGGSP. The complete CDR3 reads CASSEVSGQGGSPLHF. The entire variable domain, with the rest obtained from reference TRBV2 and TRBJ1-6, is as follows: EPEVTQTPSHQVTQMGQEVILRCVPISNHLYFYWYRQILGQKVEFLVSFYNNEISEKSEIFDDQFSVERPDGSNFTLKIRSTKLEDSAMYFCASSEVSGQGGSPLHFGNGTRLTVT.